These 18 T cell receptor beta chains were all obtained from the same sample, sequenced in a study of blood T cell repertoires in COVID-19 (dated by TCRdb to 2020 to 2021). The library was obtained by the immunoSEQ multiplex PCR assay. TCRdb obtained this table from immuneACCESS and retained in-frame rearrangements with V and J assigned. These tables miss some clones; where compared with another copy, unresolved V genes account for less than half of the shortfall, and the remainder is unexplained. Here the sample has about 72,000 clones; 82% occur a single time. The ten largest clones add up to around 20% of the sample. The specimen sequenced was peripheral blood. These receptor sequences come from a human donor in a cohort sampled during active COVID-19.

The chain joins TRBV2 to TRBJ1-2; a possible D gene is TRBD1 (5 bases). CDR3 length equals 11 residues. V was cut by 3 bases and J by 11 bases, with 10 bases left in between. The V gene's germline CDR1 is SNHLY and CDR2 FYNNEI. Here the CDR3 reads CASSDGGGYTF. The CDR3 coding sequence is TGTGCCAGCAGTGACGGTGGGGGGTACACCTTC.

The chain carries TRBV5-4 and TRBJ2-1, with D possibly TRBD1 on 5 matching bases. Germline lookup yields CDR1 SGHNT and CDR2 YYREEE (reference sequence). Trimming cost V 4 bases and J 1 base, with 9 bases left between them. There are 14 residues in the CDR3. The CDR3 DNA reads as TGTGCCAGCAGCGTACGGACATCCTACAATGAGCAGTTCTTC. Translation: CASSVRTSYNEQFF.

The CDR3 is CASSLNEAGTQYF. CDR3 in DNA: TGTGCCAGCAGCCTGAATGAGGCGGGGACCCAGTACTTC. The chain combines TRBV12-3 or TRBV12-4 with TRBJ2-5, with D perhaps matching TRBD2 (5 bases). The CDR3 has 13 residues. Trimming took 6 bases from V and 7 from J, leaving 15 bases between them.

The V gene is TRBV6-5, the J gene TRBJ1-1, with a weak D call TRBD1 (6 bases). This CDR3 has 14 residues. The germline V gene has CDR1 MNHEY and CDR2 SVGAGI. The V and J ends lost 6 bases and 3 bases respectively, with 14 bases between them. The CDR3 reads CASSRTGSDTEAFF. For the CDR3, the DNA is TGTGCCAGCAGCAGAACAGGGTCGGACACTGAAGCTTTCTTT.

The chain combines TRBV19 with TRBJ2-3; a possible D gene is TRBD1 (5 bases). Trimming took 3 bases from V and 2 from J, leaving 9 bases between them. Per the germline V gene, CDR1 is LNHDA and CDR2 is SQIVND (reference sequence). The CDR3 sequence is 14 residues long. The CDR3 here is CASSMQGITDTQYF. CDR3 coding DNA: TGTGCCAGTAGTATGCAGGGAATCACAGATACGCAGTATTTT. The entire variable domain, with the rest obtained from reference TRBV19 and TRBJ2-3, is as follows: DGGITQSPKYLFRKEGQNVTLSCEQNLNHDAMYWYRQDPGQGLRLIYYSQIVNDFQKGDIAEGYSVSREKKESFPLTVTSAQKNPTAFYLCASSMQGITDTQYFGPGTRLTVL.

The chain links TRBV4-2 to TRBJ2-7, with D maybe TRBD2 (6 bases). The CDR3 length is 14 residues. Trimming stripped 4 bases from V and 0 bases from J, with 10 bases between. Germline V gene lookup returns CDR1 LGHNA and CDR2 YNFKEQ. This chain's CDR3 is CASSRGVVSYEQYF. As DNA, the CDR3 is TGTGCCAGCAGCCGGGGGGTAGTCTCCTACGAGCAGTACTTC.

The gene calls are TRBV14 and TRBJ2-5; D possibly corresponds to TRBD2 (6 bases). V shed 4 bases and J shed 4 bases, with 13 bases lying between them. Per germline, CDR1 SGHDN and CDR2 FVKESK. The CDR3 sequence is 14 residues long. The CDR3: CASSPLGGGETQYF. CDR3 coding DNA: TGTGCCAGCAGCCCCCTGGGGGGAGGAGAGACCCAGTACTTC.

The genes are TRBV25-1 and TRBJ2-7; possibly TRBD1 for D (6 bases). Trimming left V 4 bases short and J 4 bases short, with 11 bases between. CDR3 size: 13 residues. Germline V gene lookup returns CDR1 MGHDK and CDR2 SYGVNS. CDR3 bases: TGTGCCAGCAGTGTTCCAGGGGATTACGAGCAGTACTTC. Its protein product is CASSVPGDYEQYF.

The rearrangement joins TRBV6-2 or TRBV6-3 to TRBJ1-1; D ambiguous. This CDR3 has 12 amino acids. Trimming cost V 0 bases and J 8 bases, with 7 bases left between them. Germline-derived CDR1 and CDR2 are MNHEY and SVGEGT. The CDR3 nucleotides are TGTGCCAGCAGTTACTCGTCCAGAGAAGCTTTCTTT. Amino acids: CASSYSSREAFF.

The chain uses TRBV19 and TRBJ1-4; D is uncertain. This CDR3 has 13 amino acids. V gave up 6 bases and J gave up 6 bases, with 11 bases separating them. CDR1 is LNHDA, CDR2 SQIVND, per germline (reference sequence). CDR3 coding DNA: TGTGCCAGTAGCGTACTCACCTATGAAAAACTGTTTTTT. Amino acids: CASSVLTYEKLFF.

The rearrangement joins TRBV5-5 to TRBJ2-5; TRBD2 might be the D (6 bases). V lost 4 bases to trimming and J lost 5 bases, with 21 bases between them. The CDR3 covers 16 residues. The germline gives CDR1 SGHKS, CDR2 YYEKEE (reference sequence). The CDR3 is CASSAALLGGAETQYF. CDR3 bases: TGTGCCAGCAGCGCCGCCCTACTAGGAGGGGCTGAGACCCAGTACTTC.

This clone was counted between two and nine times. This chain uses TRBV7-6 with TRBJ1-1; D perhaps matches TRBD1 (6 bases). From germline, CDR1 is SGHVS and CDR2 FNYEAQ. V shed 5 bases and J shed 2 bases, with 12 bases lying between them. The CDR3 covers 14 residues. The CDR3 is CASSKGHPNTEAFF. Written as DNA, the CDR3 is TGTGCCAGCAGCAAGGGACACCCAAACACTGAAGCTTTCTTT. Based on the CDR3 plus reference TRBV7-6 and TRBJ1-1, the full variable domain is GAGVSQSPRYKVTKRGQDVALRCDPISGHVSLYWYRQALGQGPEFLTYFNYEAQQDKSGLPNDRFSAERPEGSISTLTIQRTEQRDSAMYRCASSKGHPNTEAFFGQGTRLTVV.

As DNA, the CDR3 is TGTGCCAGCAGCCTCGGACTAGCGGTAGGTGGGGAGCAGTTCTTC. Translated: CASSLGLAVGGEQFF. This chain uses TRBV3-1 (or the pseudogene TRBV3-2) with TRBJ2-1; TRBD2 agrees at 10 bases. V shed 4 bases and J 10 bases; nucleotides not matched to a gene: 10. CDR1 and CDR2 (germline): LGHDT, YNNKEL (reference sequence). The CDR3 spans 15 residues.

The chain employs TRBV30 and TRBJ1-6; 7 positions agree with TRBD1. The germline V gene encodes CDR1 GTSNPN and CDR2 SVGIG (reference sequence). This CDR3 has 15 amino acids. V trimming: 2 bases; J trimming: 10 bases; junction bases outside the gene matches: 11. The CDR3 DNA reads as TGTGCCTGGAGTCTAAGACAGGGTATTTCCTCACCCCTCCACTTT. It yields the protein CAWSLRQGISSPLHF.

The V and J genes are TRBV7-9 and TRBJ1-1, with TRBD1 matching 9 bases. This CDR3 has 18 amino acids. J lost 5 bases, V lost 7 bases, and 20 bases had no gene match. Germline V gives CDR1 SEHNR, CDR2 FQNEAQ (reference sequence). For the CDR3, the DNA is TGTGCCAGCATTTTGTATCTGGGACAGGGCTCCCCAGGGACTGAAGCTTTCTTT. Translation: CASILYLGQGSPGTEAFF.

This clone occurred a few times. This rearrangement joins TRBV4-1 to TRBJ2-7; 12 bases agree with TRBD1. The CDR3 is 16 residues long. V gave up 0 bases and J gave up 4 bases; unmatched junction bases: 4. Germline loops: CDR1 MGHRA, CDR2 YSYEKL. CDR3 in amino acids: CASSQERDRGPYEQYF. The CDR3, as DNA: TGCGCCAGCAGCCAAGAGCGGGACAGGGGGCCGTACGAGCAGTACTTC.

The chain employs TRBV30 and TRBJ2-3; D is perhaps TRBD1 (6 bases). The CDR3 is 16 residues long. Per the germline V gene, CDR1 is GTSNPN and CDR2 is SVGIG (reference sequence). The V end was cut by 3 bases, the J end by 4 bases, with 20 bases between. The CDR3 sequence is CAWRILGAGDADTQYF. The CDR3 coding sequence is TGTGCCTGGAGAATACTGGGGGCAGGGGATGCAGATACGCAGTATTTT.

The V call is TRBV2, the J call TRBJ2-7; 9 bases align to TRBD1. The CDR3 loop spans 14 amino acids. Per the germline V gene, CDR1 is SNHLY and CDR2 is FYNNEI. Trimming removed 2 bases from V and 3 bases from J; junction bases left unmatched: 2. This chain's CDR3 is CASSESDRGYEQYF. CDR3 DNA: TGTGCCAGCAGTGAATCGGACAGGGGCTACGAGCAGTACTTC.